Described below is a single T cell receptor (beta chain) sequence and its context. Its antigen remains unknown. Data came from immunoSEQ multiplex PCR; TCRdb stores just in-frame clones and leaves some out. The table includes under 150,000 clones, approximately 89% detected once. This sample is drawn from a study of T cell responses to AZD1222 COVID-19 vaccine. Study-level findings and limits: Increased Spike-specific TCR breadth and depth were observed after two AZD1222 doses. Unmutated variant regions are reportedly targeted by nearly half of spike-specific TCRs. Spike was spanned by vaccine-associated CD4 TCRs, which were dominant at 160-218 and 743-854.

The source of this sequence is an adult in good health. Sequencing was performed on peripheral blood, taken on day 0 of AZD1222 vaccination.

Written as DNA, the CDR3 is TGTGCCAGTCGGCTGACAGTCTCCTACAATGAGCAGTTCTTC. This gives the protein CASRLTVSYNEQFF. V gene TRBV19 combines with J gene TRBJ2-1, with a weak D call TRBD1 (5 bases). Germline V gene data show CDR1 as LNHDA and CDR2 as SQIVND (reference sequence). Trimming stripped 8 bases from V and 0 bases from J, with 11 bases between. This CDR3 has 14 residues.